This TCR beta chain was recovered during a study of monozygotic twins with inflammatory bowel disease. Study conclusions and caveats: Findings did not support one strong IBD-associated signal or clonotype. No discrimination was achieved between different T cell subtypes. Discordant twins had repertoire similarity that did not differ from that of concordant twins, possibly from limited power.

Notes on this clonotype: As yet, its antigen is unknown.

In germline, CDR1 is SGDLS, CDR2 YYNGEE. The CDR3 loop spans 13 amino acids. cDNA for each sample came from eight separate reactions. TCRdb reanalyzed the 5' RACE reads, giving one entry per CDR3 protein sequence and no DNA. The ten top clones account for about 2.4%, within a sample of over 150,000 distinct CDR3 sequences. This TCR was sampled from a human donor with ulcerative colitis or Crohn's disease, or a healthy co-twin of an affected twin (not recorded which). The chain links TRBV9 to TRBJ1-1. Specimen: blood. The CDR3 loop is CASSPQVDTEAFF. Variable domain in full (rest from reference TRBV9 and TRBJ1-1): DSGVTQTPKHLITATGQRVTLRCSPRSGDLSVYWYQQSLDQGLQFLIQYYNGEERAKGNILERFSAQQFPDLHSELNLSSLELGDSALYFCASSPQVDTEAFFGQGTRLTVV.